The 3 T cell receptor beta chains below were found in one sample sequenced in a study of monozygotic twins with inflammatory bowel disease. Reanalyzing the 5' RACE reads, TCRdb keeps one entry per CDR3 protein, without DNA. The listing records about 450,000 distinct CDR3 sequences. Sequencing input: blood. The receptor set was obtained from a human donor with ulcerative colitis or Crohn's disease, or a healthy co-twin of an affected twin (not recorded which).

V and J are TRBV20-1 and TRBJ1-2. The germline V gene encodes CDR1 DFQATT and CDR2 SNEGSKA (reference sequence). CDR3 size: 14 residues. The CDR3: CSAILGWSPYGYTF.

The chain joins TRBV7-9 to TRBJ2-7. The germline gives CDR1 SEHNR, CDR2 FQNEAQ (reference sequence). There are 14 residues in the CDR3. The CDR3 protein is CASTIAGVGYEQYF. The whole variable domain, remainder taken from reference TRBV7-9 and TRBJ2-7, is DTGVSQNPRHKITKRGQNVTFRCDPISEHNRLYWYRQTLGQGPEFLTYFQNEAQLEKSRLLSDRFSAERPKGSFSTLEIQRTEQGDSAMYLCASTIAGVGYEQYFGPGTRLTVT.

The V call is TRBV7-9, the J call TRBJ2-1; there is no DNA to check the TCRdb D call of TRBD2. Per the germline V gene, CDR1 is SEHNR and CDR2 is FQNEAQ (reference sequence). The CDR3 length is 14 residues. CDR3 loop: CASSLSLPYNEQFF.